A single T cell receptor beta chain is shown here with its context. Its antigen is still unknown. The record originates from a study of T cells in localized non-small cell lung cancer. Whole-study results and caveats: Blood T cell density predicted longer survival; adjacent-lung clonality, shorter. A median approximately 61 of the top 100 tumor clones appeared in adjacent lung.

Sequenced by immunoSEQ multiplex PCR; TCRdb stores in-frame clones only, minus some. In the table there are tens of thousands of clones, approximately 80% of which are singletons. Germline assignment: CDR1 SQVTM and CDR2 ANQGSEA. V shed 5 bases and J 3 bases; nucleotides not matched to a gene: 8. The CDR3 has 14 residues. The receptor comes from a man aged 35 to 70 with stage III lung adenocarcinoma. The chain couples TRBV29-1 to TRBJ1-2, with TRBD1 identical over 8 bases. The material was peripheral blood mononuclear cells, obtained before any cancer treatment. DNA for the CDR3: TGCAGCGTTAAAGGGACAGGAGTTGACTATGGCTACACCTTC. Protein sequence: CSVKGTGVDYGYTF.